Listed below are T cell receptor beta chains from one sample, sequenced in a study of blood T cell repertoires in COVID-19. TCRdb's table, derived via immunoSEQ multiplex PCR, lists solely in-frame clones and lacks some. Of 250,000 to 350,000 clones detected, around 89% appear once; the ten largest clones hold around 0.88%. The material sequenced was peripheral blood. These receptors all stem from a man younger than 40 with acute or convalescent COVID-19. The CDR3 runs from the conserved cysteine through the conserved F or W. Fields, in order: V gene, J gene, D gene, clone size, CDR3 protein, CDR3 DNA. The D gene is left open where the match is weak. Clone size is shown for a subset of rows, as once, few, many or a class of expanded clone.

V gene: TRBV7-7; J gene: TRBJ2-3; D gene: .; clone size: once; CDR3 protein: CASSWRSGDTQYF; CDR3 DNA: TGTGCTAGCAGCTGGCGGAGTGGGGATACGCAGTATTTT
V gene: TRBV3-1/TRBV3-2; J gene: TRBJ1-5; D gene: .; clone size: few; CDR3 protein: CASSQGSGWQPQHF; CDR3 DNA: TGTGCCAGCAGCCAAGGCTCAGGTTGGCAGCCCCAGCATTTT
V gene: TRBV2; J gene: TRBJ1-2; D gene: .; clone size: once; CDR3 protein: CASSFSGAAVYGYTF; CDR3 DNA: TGTGCCAGCAGTTTCTCTGGTGCGGCAGTCTATGGCTACACCTTC
V gene: TRBV9; J gene: TRBJ2-2; D gene: TRBD1; clone size: .; CDR3 protein: CASSARDRGTGELFF; CDR3 DNA: TGTGCCAGCAGCGCTCGGGACAGAGGCACCGGGGAGCTGTTTTTT
V gene: TRBV3-1/TRBV3-2; J gene: TRBJ2-2; D gene: .; clone size: .; CDR3 protein: CASSSTGGELFF; CDR3 DNA: TGTGCCTCCTCCTCCACGGGTGGGGAGCTGTTTTTT
V gene: TRBV7-2; J gene: TRBJ1-6; D gene: .; clone size: .; CDR3 protein: CASSHKTGGQYNSPLHF; CDR3 DNA: TGTGCCAGCAGCCACAAAACCGGTGGACAGTATAATTCACCCCTCCACTTT
V gene: TRBV30; J gene: TRBJ1-5; D gene: .; clone size: .; CDR3 protein: CAWSVGGGNQPQHF; CDR3 DNA: TGTGCCTGGAGTGTAGGCGGGGGCAATCAGCCCCAGCATTTT
V gene: TRBV6-1; J gene: TRBJ1-1; D gene: TRBD1; clone size: few; CDR3 protein: CASSEQGANTEAFF; CDR3 DNA: TGTGCCAGCAGTGAGCAGGGGGCGAACACTGAAGCTTTCTTT
V gene: TRBV27; J gene: TRBJ2-1; D gene: .; clone size: .; CDR3 protein: CASHLAGGDEQFF; CDR3 DNA: TGTGCCAGCCACCTCGCTGGCGGGGATGAGCAGTTCTTC
V gene: TRBV7-9; J gene: TRBJ1-1; D gene: TRBD1; clone size: .; CDR3 protein: CASIRGDRGPSNTEAFF; CDR3 DNA: TGTGCCAGCATCCGGGGGGACAGGGGGCCCTCGAACACTGAAGCTTTCTTT
V gene: TRBV18; J gene: TRBJ1-4; D gene: .; clone size: .; CDR3 protein: CASSPLQRSEKLFF; CDR3 DNA: TGTGCCAGCTCACCACTCCAGAGGAGTGAAAAACTGTTTTTT
V gene: TRBV6-5; J gene: TRBJ1-2; D gene: TRBD1; clone size: .; CDR3 protein: CASSRDSVLGYTF; CDR3 DNA: TGTGCCAGCAGTCGGGACAGCGTGCTGGGCTACACCTTC
V gene: TRBV24-1; J gene: TRBJ2-2; D gene: .; clone size: .; CDR3 protein: CATSLGGDTGELFF; CDR3 DNA: TGTGCCACCAGCCTTGGAGGGGACACCGGGGAGCTGTTTTTT
V gene: TRBV19; J gene: TRBJ2-3; D gene: TRBD2; clone size: .; CDR3 protein: CASSIAGGYADTQYF; CDR3 DNA: TGTGCCAGTAGTATAGCCGGGGGGTACGCAGATACGCAGTATTTT
V gene: TRBV19; J gene: TRBJ2-7; D gene: TRBD2; clone size: .; CDR3 protein: CASSPSPLLATYEQYF; CDR3 DNA: TGTGCCAGTAGCCCTTCCCCCCTACTAGCGACCTACGAGCAGTACTTC
V gene: TRBV5-1; J gene: TRBJ1-1; D gene: TRBD1; clone size: .; CDR3 protein: CASPDRAETRFMNTEAFF; CDR3 DNA: TGCGCCAGCCCGGACAGGGCTGAGACCCGGTTCATGAACACTGAAGCTTTCTTT
V gene: TRBV5-1; J gene: TRBJ1-1; D gene: .; clone size: .; CDR3 protein: CASSGPPWANTEAFF; CDR3 DNA: TGCGCCAGCAGCGGTCCCCCTTGGGCGAACACTGAAGCTTTCTTT
V gene: TRBV18; J gene: TRBJ2-1; D gene: TRBD1; clone size: .; CDR3 protein: CASSRVPQGVGEQFF; CDR3 DNA: TGTGCCAGCTCACGAGTACCACAGGGGGTAGGTGAGCAGTTCTTC
V gene: TRBV19; J gene: TRBJ1-2; D gene: TRBD1; clone size: few; CDR3 protein: CATVTGTGNYGYTF; CDR3 DNA: TGTGCCACCGTTACCGGGACAGGGAACTATGGCTACACCTTC
V gene: TRBV6-2/TRBV6-3; J gene: TRBJ1-2; D gene: .; clone size: .; CDR3 protein: CASSYVGGYGYTF; CDR3 DNA: TGTGCCAGCAGTTACGTTGGAGGGTATGGCTACACCTTC
V gene: TRBV3-1/TRBV3-2; J gene: TRBJ2-7; D gene: TRBD1; clone size: .; CDR3 protein: CASSQGTGGHEQYF; CDR3 DNA: TGTGCCAGCAGCCAAGGGACAGGGGGGCACGAGCAGTACTTC
V gene: TRBV27; J gene: TRBJ2-1; D gene: TRBD2; clone size: .; CDR3 protein: CASMRREATNEQFF; CDR3 DNA: TGTGCCAGCATGAGGCGGGAGGCTACCAATGAGCAGTTCTTC
V gene: TRBV5-1; J gene: TRBJ1-3; D gene: .; clone size: .; CDR3 protein: CASSPSTASGNTIYF; CDR3 DNA: TGCGCCAGCAGCCCCTCGACAGCTTCTGGAAACACCATATATTTT
V gene: TRBV5-1; J gene: TRBJ2-1; D gene: .; clone size: .; CDR3 protein: CASSLGGQTNEQFF; CDR3 DNA: TGCGCCAGCAGCTTGGGGGGCCAGACCAATGAGCAGTTCTTC
V gene: TRBV19; J gene: TRBJ1-5; D gene: .; clone size: .; CDR3 protein: CASSAGLYQPQHF; CDR3 DNA: TGTGCCAGTAGCGCGGGACTTTATCAGCCCCAGCATTTT